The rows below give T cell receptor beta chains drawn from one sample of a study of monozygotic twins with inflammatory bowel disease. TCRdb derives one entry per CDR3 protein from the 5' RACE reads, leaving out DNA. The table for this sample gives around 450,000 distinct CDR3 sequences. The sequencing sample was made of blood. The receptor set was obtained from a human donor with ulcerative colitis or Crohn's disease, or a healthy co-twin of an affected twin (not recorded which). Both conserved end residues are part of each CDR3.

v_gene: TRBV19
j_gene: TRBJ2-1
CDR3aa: CASSVPGQYNEQFF

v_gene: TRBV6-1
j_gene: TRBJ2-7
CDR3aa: CASSDGVYEQYF

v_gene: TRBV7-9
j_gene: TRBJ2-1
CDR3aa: CASSTRTSLLGEQFF

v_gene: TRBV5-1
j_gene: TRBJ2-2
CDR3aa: CASSLDGYTGELFF

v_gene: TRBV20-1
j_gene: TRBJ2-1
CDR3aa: CSARVTSGRYIFSYNEQFF

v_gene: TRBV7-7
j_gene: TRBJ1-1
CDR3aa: CASSPQGFEAFF

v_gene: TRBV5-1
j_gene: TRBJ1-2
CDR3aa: CASSFVGGGDGYTF

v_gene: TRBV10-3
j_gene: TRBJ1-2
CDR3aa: CAISELPGQGASGYTF

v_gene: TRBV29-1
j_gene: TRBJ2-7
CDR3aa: CSVEAGANARSSYEQYF

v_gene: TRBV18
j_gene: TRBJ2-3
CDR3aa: CASSPLAGGPTTQYF

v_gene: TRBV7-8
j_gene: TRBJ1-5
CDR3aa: CASCGQGLNQPQHF

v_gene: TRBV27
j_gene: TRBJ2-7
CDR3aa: CASSYKAGKYEQYF

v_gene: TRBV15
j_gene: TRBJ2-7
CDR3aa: CATRQDRGGGLTSSYEQYF

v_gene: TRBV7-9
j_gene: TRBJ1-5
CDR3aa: CASSLVGNQPQHF

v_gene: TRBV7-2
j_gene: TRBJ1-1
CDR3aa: CASSADYNTEAFF

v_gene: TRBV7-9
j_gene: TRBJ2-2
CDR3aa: CASSERLATAGELFF

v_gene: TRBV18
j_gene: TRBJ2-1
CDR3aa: CASSLRQGNEQFF

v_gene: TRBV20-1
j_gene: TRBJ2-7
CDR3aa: CSAGTEDVGDPYEQYF

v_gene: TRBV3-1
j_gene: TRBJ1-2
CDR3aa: CASSQSKSAASGYTF

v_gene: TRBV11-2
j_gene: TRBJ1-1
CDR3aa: CASSLGVREAFF

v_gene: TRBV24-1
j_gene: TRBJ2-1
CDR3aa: CATSDPSPAGGAVDEQFF

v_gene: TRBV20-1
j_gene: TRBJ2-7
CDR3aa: CSARRWDHLSYEQYF

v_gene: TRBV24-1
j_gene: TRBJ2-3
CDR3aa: CATSATGSLGTDTQYF

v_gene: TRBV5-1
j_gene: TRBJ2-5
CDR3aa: CASTSSGGRETQYF

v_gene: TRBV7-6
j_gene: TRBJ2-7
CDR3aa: CASSVKVGSEQYF

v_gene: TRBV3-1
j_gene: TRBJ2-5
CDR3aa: CASSLPASGLTQYF

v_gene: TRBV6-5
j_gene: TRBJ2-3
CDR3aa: CASSFGTSGAGDTQYF

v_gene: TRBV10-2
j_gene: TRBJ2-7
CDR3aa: CASNGGAIPYEQYF

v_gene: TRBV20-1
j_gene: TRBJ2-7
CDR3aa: CSANQHSYYEQYF

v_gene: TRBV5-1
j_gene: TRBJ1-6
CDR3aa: CASSAAPGQSNSPLHF

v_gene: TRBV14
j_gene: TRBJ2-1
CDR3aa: CASSQDLGVAYNEQFF

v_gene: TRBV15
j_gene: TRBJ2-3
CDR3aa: CATSRDKGVTGDTQYF

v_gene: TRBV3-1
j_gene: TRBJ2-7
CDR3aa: CASGPRLAGDREQYF

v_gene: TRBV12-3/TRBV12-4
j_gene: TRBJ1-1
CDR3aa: CATSGSGRMNTEAFF

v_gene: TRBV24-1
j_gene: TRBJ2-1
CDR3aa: CATSDSKGGAYNEQFF

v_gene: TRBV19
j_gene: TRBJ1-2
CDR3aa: CASRAGANTNYGYTF

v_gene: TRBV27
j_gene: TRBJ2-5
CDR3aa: CASNFAGTSWETQYF

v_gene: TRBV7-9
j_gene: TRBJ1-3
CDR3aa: CASSFEPTGTSGNTIYF

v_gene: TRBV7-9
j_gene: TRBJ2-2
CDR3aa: CASSLDTLTGELFF

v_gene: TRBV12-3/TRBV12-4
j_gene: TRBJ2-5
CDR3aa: CASRSVYQETQYF

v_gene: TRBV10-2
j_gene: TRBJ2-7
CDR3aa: CASSDGFGGYEQYF

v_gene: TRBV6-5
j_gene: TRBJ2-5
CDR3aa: CASSYVAEETQYF

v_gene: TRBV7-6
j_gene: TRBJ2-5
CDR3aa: CASSPTGLAETQYF

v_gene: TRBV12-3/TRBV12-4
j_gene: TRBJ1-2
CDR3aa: CASRAPTDTDGYTF

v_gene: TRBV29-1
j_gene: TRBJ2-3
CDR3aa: CSVRTGGGRTQYF

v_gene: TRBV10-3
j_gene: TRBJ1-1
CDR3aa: CAISEEGGSTASMNTEAFF

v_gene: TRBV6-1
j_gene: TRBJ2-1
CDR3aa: CASSELSGSGEQFF

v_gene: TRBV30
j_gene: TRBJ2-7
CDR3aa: CAWSLVLWGEQYF

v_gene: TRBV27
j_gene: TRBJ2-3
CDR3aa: CASSLSVLIAGGSTDTQYF

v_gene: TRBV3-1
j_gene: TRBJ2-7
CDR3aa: CASSQSDKGLAHF

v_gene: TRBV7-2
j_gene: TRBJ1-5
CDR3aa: CASSLGGYSNQPQHF

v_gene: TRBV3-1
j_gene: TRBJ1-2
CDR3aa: CASSHGDRGYGYTF

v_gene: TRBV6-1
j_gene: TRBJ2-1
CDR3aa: CASSLGGTGSHNEQFF